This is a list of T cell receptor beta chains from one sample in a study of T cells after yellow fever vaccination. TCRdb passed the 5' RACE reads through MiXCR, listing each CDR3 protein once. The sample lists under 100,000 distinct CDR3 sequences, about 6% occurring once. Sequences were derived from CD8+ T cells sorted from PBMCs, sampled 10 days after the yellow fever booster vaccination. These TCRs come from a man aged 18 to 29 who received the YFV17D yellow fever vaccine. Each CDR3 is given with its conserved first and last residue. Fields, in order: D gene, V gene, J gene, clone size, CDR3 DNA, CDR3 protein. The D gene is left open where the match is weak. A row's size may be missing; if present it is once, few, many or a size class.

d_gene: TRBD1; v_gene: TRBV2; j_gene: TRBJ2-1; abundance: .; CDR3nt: TGTGCCAGTGGGACAGGGGACAAAAGCTCCTACAATGAGCAGTTCTTC; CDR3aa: CASGTGDKSSYNEQFF
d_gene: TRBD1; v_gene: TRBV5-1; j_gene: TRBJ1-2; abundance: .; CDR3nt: TGCGCCAGCAGCCCCGAGGGGGCTTTCTATGGCTACACCTTC; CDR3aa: CASSPEGAFYGYTF
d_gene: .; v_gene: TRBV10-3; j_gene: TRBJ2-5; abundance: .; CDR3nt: TGTGCCATCAGTGGGAGAGAGACCCAGTACTTC; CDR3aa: CAISGRETQYF
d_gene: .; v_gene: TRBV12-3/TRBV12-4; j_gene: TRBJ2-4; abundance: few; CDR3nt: TGTGCCAGCACCGGGGACATTCAAAACATTCAGTACTTC; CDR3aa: CASTGDIQNIQYF
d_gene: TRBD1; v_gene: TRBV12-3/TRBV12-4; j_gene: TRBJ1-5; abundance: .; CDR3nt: TGTGCCAGCAGTTCCGGGACAGCGTCCAATCAGCCCCAGCATTTT; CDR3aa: CASSSGTASNQPQHF
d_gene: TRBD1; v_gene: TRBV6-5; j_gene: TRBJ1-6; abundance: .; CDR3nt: TGTGCCAGCAGTTACTCCGGGACAGGGGTCTCACCCCTCCACTTT; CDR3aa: CASSYSGTGVSPLHF
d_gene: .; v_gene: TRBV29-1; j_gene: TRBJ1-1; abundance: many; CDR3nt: TGCAGCGTTGAAACTCCCGCGGCCACTGAAGCTTTCTTT; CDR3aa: CSVETPAATEAFF
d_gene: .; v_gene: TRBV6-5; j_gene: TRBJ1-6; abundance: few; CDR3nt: TGTGCCAGCAGTTACTCGGGTCCTTTACCCCTCCACTTT; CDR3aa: CASSYSGPLPLHF
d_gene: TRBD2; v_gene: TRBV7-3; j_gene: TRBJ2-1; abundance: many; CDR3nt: TGTGCCAGCAGCCCCGGGACTAGCGGGGGAAACTACAATGAGCAGTTCTTC; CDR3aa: CASSPGTSGGNYNEQFF
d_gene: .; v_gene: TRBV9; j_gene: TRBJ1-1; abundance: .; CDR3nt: TGTGCCAGCAGCGTAGATTCAGGGTTCACTGAAGCTTTCTTT; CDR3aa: CASSVDSGFTEAFF